Presented here are 17 T cell receptor beta chains from one specimen sequenced in a study of cytomegalovirus exposure and HLA in healthy donors. PCR primers comprised 60 Vbeta and 13 Jbeta primers. The repertoire was sequenced with immunoSEQ multiplex PCR; TCRdb's copy has only in-frame clones and lacks some. The sample lists around 100,000 clones, roughly 73% occurring once. Specimen: PBMCs. These receptors came from a man in his forties in good health and CMV-seronegative.

This clone was counted only a few times. The chain joins TRBV5-5 to TRBJ2-7, with a weak D call TRBD1 (7 bases). The CDR3 has 14 residues. CDR1 and CDR2 (germline): SGHKS, YYEKEE (reference sequence). The germline V and J ends were trimmed by 4 bases and 3 bases, with 14 bases remaining between them. The CDR3 region is CASSVRGDSYEQYF. CDR3 nucleotides: TGTGCCAGCAGCGTTAGGGGGGACAGCTACGAGCAGTACTTC.

This clone was detected a few times. V is TRBV30 and J is TRBJ1-4, with 7 bases identical to TRBD1. Germline loops: CDR1 GTSNPN, CDR2 SVGIG (reference sequence). This CDR3 comprises 14 residues. V lost 3 bases to trimming and J lost 7 bases; unmatched junction nucleotides: 8. For the CDR3, the DNA is TGTGCCTGGAGCACCACAGGGGAGGTTGAAAAACTGTTTTTT. This gives the protein CAWSTTGEVEKLFF.

The V and J genes are TRBV10-2 and TRBJ2-5, with D perhaps TRBD1 (5 bases). V was clipped by 6 bases and J by 2 bases, with 10 bases between them. Looked up from germline, CDR1 is WSHSY and CDR2 is SAAADI. This CDR3 is 13 amino acids long. The CDR3 region has the DNA TGCGCCAGCAGCCCAGGGCCGCAAGAGACCCAGTACTTC. Translated, it gives CASSPGPQETQYF.

The V gene is TRBV6-5, the J gene TRBJ2-1, with D tentatively TRBD1 (6 bases). The V end lost 8 bases, the J end lost 5 bases, and 13 bases lay between the germline ends. This CDR3 contains 13 residues. The V gene's germline CDR1 is MNHEY and CDR2 SVGAGI. The CDR3 region has the DNA TGTGCCAGCGGAAGGGGGAAAGACAATGAGCAGTTCTTC. Translation gives CASGRGKDNEQFF.

CDR3 in amino acids: CSASPGQGTEQYF. The CDR3 nucleotides are TGCAGCGCCTCTCCGGGACAGGGAACCGAGCAGTACTTC. The rearrangement links TRBV29-1 to TRBJ2-7, with TRBD1 matching over 9 bases. CDR1 and CDR2 (germline): SQVTM, ANQGSEA. After removal of 7 bases from V and 6 bases from J, the junction contained 10 bases not matched to a gene. The CDR3 has 13 amino acids.

The rearrangement links TRBV15 to TRBJ1-5; D call uncertain. The CDR3 spans 16 residues. Trimming stripped 0 bases from V and 3 bases from J, with 12 bases between. Germline assignment: CDR1 LNHNV and CDR2 YYDKDF (reference sequence). The CDR3 nucleotides read TGTGCCACCAGCAGAGATCGGAGGGAATCCAATCAGCCCCAGCATTTT. Its translation: CATSRDRRESNQPQHF.

The rearrangement uses TRBV10-3 and TRBJ1-2, with 9 bases identical to TRBD1. This CDR3 region has 14 residues. Trimming at V came to 3 bases and at J to 6 bases, leaving 5 bases not matched to a gene. The germline V gene encodes CDR1 ENHRY and CDR2 SYGVKD. The CDR3 coding sequence is TGTGCCATCAGTGAACTCGGGACAGGGAATGGCTACACCTTC. Translating it yields CAISELGTGNGYTF.

This clone was seen more than once but under ten times. The chain has TRBV5-1 and TRBJ1-6; 9 bases match TRBD1. CDR1 SGHRS and CDR2 YFSETQ come from the germline V gene. The V gene end was trimmed by 0 bases and the J gene end by 9 bases; junction bases not matched to a gene: 4. The CDR3 spans 15 residues. CDR3 sequence reads: CASSLEDRGASPLHF. Here the CDR3 DNA reads TGCGCCAGCAGCTTGGAAGACAGGGGGGCTTCACCCCTCCACTTT.

This chain uses TRBV5-1 with TRBJ2-7, with a tentative D call TRBD1 (6 bases). There are 13 residues in the CDR3. Germline CDR1 SGHRS, CDR2 YFSETQ. V was clipped by 1 base and J by 6 bases, with 11 bases between them. The CDR3 sequence: CASSLNLQGEQYF. DNA of the CDR3: TGCGCCAGCAGCTTGAATCTACAGGGCGAGCAGTACTTC.

The V call is TRBV6-1, the J call TRBJ2-5, with D perhaps TRBD2 (6 bases). Trimming stripped 7 bases from V and 7 bases from J, with 19 bases between. The CDR3 has 14 residues. From germline, CDR1 is MNHNS and CDR2 SASEGT. The CDR3 loop is CASTPAEGGRTQYF. DNA of the CDR3: TGTGCCAGCACCCCCGCGGAGGGAGGTCGGACCCAGTACTTC.

This clone was observed once. The genes are TRBV19 and TRBJ2-7; 8 nucleotides line up with TRBD1. This CDR3 is built from 17 residues. With 5 bases clipped from V and 10 bases from J, the junction kept 22 bases outside the gene matches. CDR1 and CDR2 (germline): LNHDA, SQIVND (reference sequence). As DNA, the CDR3 is TGTGCCAGTAGTCCCATTACAGGGCAGGGGGCGCAATCGGTTCAGTACTTC. This encodes CASSPITGQGAQSVQYF.

The CDR3 DNA sequence: TGCGCCAGCAGCCAAGTCCGAGGCCCAGCGGGCGAGCAGTTCTTC. Translating gives CASSQVRGPAGEQFF. This chain uses TRBV4-3 with TRBJ2-1; TRBD2 is a possible D gene (6 bases). This CDR3 is built from 15 residues. Trimming shortened V by 1 base and J by 10 bases, and 17 bases separated the two germline ends. CDR1 and CDR2 (germline): LGHNA, YSLEER.

This chain connects TRBV10-2 to TRBJ2-7, with 9 bases fitting TRBD2. V trimming: 6 bases; J trimming: 2 bases; junction bases outside the gene matches: 11. The CDR3 spans 16 residues. Germline V gives CDR1 WSHSY, CDR2 SAAADI. Here the CDR3 DNA reads TGCGCCAGCAGGAGAAGTAGCGGGGGTAGAACCTACGAGCAGTACTTC. Amino acids: CASRRSSGGRTYEQYF.

This sequence joins TRBV5-1 and TRBJ2-5, with 8 bases fitting TRBD2. Germline CDR1 SGHRS, CDR2 YFSETQ. V dropped 0 bases and J dropped 4; count of bases not matched to a gene: 11. There are 17 residues in the CDR3. CDR3 bases: TGCGCCAGCAGCTTGGCACCGGGACTAGGGGAGGGAGAGACCCAGTACTTC. Its translation is CASSLAPGLGEGETQYF.

The V and J genes are TRBV4-1 and TRBJ1-2; 7 positions match TRBD1. The ends lost 4 bases at V and 4 bases at J; junction bases unmatched: 9. Germline CDR1 and CDR2: MGHRA and YSYEKL. The CDR3 extends over 15 amino acids. The CDR3: CASSRQSDRAYGYTF. CDR3 nucleotide sequence: TGCGCCAGCAGCCGACAGTCTGACAGGGCCTATGGCTACACCTTC.

The chain combines TRBV7-6 with TRBJ1-2; 10 nucleotides agree with TRBD1. Trimming at V came to 7 bases and at J to 8 bases, leaving 7 bases not matched to a gene. From germline, CDR1 is SGHVS and CDR2 FNYEAQ. The CDR3 is 13 amino acids. The CDR3 loop reads CASTPGQGVGYTF. CDR3 nucleotides: TGTGCCAGCACCCCAGGACAGGGGGTCGGCTACACCTTC.

This clone has only a few counts. The gene calls are TRBV4-1 and TRBJ2-7; no clear D. The germline CDR1 and CDR2 sequences are MGHRA and YSYEKL. The CDR3 has 17 residues. Trimming took 1 base from V and 3 from J, leaving 19 bases between them. The CDR3 loop is CASSQGPNIALRYEQYF. In DNA form, the CDR3 reads TGCGCCAGCAGCCAAGGACCGAACATAGCTTTGCGCTACGAGCAGTACTTC.